This record concerns one T cell receptor beta chain sequence. TCRdb's copy holds only in-frame clones and misses some; the assay was immunoSEQ multiplex PCR. This sample has about 120,000 clones; approximately 90% occur once, and the top ten carry 0.75% to 0.85%. Germline V CDR1 and CDR2: KGHSH, LQKENI. The junction had 17 bases not matched to a gene; V was cut back by 3 bases and J by 10 bases. CDR3 length: 17 residues. The data originate from a study of T cell clones after liver transplantation. This sample comprised CD4+ T cells from blood, obtained 12 months after liver transplant. The sequence was obtained from a human patient who received a liver transplant. The T cells may partly be graft donor cells. The chain joins TRBV18 to TRBJ2-1; TRBD2 matches 8 bases. The CDR3 nucleotides read TGTGCCAGCTCACCGCCACCCCTGCGGGGGGTGTTCGGAGAGCAGTTCTTC. Amino acid sequence: CASSPPPLRGVFGEQFF.